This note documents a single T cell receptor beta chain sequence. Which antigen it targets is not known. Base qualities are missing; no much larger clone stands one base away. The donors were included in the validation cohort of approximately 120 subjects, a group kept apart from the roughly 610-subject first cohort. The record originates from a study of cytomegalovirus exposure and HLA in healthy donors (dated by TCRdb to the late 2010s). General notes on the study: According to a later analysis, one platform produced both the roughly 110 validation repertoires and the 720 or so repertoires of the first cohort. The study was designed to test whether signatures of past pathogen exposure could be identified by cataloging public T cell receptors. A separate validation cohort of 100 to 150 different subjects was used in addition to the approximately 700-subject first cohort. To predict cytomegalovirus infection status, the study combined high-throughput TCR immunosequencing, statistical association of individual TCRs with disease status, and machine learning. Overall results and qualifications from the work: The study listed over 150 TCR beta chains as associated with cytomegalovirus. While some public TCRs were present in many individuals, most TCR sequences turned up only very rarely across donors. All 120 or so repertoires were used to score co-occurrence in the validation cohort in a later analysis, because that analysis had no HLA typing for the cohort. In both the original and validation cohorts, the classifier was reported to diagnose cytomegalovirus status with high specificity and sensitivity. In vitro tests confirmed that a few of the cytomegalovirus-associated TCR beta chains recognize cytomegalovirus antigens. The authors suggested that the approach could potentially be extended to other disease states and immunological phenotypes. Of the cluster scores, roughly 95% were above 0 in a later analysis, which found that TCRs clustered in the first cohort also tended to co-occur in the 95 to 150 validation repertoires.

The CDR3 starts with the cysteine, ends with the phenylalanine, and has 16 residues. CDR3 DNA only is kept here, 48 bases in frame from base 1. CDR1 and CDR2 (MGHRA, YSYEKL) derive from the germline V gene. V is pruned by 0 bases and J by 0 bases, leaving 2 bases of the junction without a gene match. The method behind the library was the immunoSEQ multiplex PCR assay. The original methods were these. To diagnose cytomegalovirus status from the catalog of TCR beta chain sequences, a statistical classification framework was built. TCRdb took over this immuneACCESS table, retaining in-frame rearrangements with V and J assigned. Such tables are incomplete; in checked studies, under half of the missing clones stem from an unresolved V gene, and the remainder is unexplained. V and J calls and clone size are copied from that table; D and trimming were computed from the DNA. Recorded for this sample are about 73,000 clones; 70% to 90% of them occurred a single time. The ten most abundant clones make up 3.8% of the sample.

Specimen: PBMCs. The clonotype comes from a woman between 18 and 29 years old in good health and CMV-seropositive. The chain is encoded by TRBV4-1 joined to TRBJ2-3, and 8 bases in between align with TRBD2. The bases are TGCGCCAGCAGCCAAGAACTAGCGGCTAGCACAGATACGCAGTATTTT. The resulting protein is CASSQELAASTDTQYF.